This TCR beta chain derives from a study of blood T cell repertoires in COVID-19. Looking at the study overall: Spain, Italy and the United States supplied samples that represented acute and convalescent COVID-19.

Germline CDR1 is SGHKS and CDR2 is YYEKEE (reference sequence). This CDR3 is 13 amino acids long. V was clipped by 3 bases and J by 2 bases, with 8 bases between them. Seattle's cohort entered during active infection and was followed longitudinally. In the original processing: By means of reference gene primer amplification, nucleated cell counts were estimated. Using immunoSEQ multiplex PCR, the repertoire was profiled, and TCRdb retains in-frame clones only, with some absent. That table supplies the V and J calls and clone size; D and trimming were determined from the DNA. The sample has 80,000 to 100,000 clones; 74% are singletons.

Material for sequencing was peripheral blood. This chain joins TRBV5-5 and TRBJ2-5, with D uncertain. This receptor was obtained from a man aged 70-80 years with COVID-19, enrolled during active disease. CDR3 sequence reads: CASSWATQETQYF. The CDR3 nucleotides are TGTGCCAGCAGCTGGGCTACTCAAGAGACCCAGTACTTC.